This T cell receptor (beta chain) was captured by sequencing in a study of cytomegalovirus exposure and HLA in healthy donors. In the PCR, 60 Vbeta and 13 Jbeta primers were used. Data came from immunoSEQ multiplex PCR; TCRdb stores just in-frame clones and leaves some out. The sample records 150,000 to 200,000 clones, 65% to 70% being singletons. There are 15 residues in the CDR3. V lost 6 bases and J 8 bases, leaving 22 bases between the germline ends. CDR1 and CDR2 from the germline V gene are SGHVS and FNYEAQ. This TCR was sampled from a man aged 25 to 40 in good health and CMV-seropositive. Sequenced sample: PBMCs. The J gene is TRBJ1-2, the V gene TRBV7-6; tentatively, D is TRBD1 (6 bases). CDR3 sequence (DNA): TGTGCCAGCAGTGTTGATGGGACAACCAAGACGGGCTACACCTTC. The encoded protein is CASSVDGTTKTGYTF.